This TCR beta chain was documented in a study of low-dose radiotherapy and immunotherapy resistance in tumors. Study in general: Every two weeks patients got nivolumab 240 mg flat dose, plus ipilimumab 1 mg/kg every six weeks, intravenously.

Both TCRalpha and TCRbeta chains were reverse transcribed with V-gene-specific primers. The PCR that amplified TCRs ran for around 21 cycles, relying on a constant-region primer and a V-primer adapter. TCRdb fed the reads into MiXCR, producing one record per CDR3 protein. This sample has around 80,000 distinct CDR3 sequences; approximately 20% occur once, and the top ten carry approximately 6%. Stated time point: before trial treatment. As their treatment, donors received nivolumab, ipilimumab, aspirin, low-dose cyclophosphamide and low-dose radiotherapy. Each patient who was eligible had an advanced solid tumor with no tumor-infiltrating lymphocytes. This clonotype was seen repeatedly, ten times or more. V was pared by 4 bases and J by 5 bases, with 6 bases between. The CDR3 is 11 amino acids. CDR1 SQVTM and CDR2 ANQGSEA come from the germline V gene.

The TCR was taken from a male donor with prostate cancer. The J gene is TRBJ2-1, the V gene TRBV29-1, with D possibly matching TRBD2 (6 bases). Sequencing used PBMCs, obtained before treatment. The DNA for the CDR3 is TGCAGCGTTGGGACTAACAATGAGCAGTTCTTC. It encodes CSVGTNNEQFF.